These T cell receptor beta chains were read from a single sample in a study of blood T cell repertoires in COVID-19. Here immunoSEQ multiplex PCR was the method, and the copy in TCRdb shows in-frame clones only, minus some. Among 55,000 to 65,000 clones listed, approximately 90% were seen once. The sequenced sample consisted of peripheral blood. The source is an older woman with active COVID-19. The CDR3 runs from the conserved cysteine through the conserved F or W. Each record gives: J gene, D gene, V gene, clone size, CDR3 protein, CDR3 DNA. A D gene is named only where the DNA matches it firmly. Only some rows state a clone size, as once, few, many or a class for expanded clones.

TRBJ2-3 . TRBV9 . CASSVGTGSTDTQYF TGTGCCAGCAGCGTGGGAACAGGAAGCACAGATACGCAGTATTTT
TRBJ1-6 . TRBV6-1 . CASSELEFSPLHF TGTGCCAGCAGTGAATTAGAATTTTCACCCCTCCACTTT
TRBJ2-1 TRBD1 TRBV6-2/TRBV6-3 . CASSYLTPLDRVVGNEQFF TGTGCCAGCAGTTATCTAACCCCCCTGGACAGGGTCGTGGGCAATGAGCAGTTCTTC
TRBJ1-2 TRBD1 TRBV4-2 . CASSQDKQGARGYTF TGTGCCAGCAGCCAAGATAAGCAGGGGGCGCGTGGCTACACCTTC
TRBJ1-1 . TRBV11-2 . CASSLVGGAMNTEAFF TGTGCCAGCAGCTTAGTGGGGGGAGCTATGAACACTGAAGCTTTCTTT
TRBJ2-1 TRBD2 TRBV11-2 . CASSKQLAGISNEQFF TGTGCCAGCAGCAAGCAACTAGCGGGGATTAGCAATGAGCAGTTCTTC
TRBJ2-4 TRBD1 TRBV9 . CASSSGTGVAKNIQYF TGTGCCAGCAGCTCCGGGACAGGGGTGGCCAAAAACATTCAGTACTTC
TRBJ1-2 . TRBV6-1 . CASSALQGGAYYGYTF TGTGCCAGCAGTGCACTTCAAGGGGGGGCCTACTATGGCTACACCTTC
TRBJ1-4 TRBD1 TRBV11-2 . CASSTGTGGEKLFF TGTGCCAGCAGCACAGGGACAGGGGGCGAGAAACTGTTTTTT
TRBJ1-5 . TRBV29-1 . CSVAWQDNQPQHF TGCAGCGTTGCTTGGCAGGACAATCAGCCCCAGCATTTT
TRBJ1-6 . TRBV6-1 . CASSEQGPAQGSPLHF TGTGCCAGCAGTGAACAGGGCCCAGCCCAAGGTTCACCCCTCCACTTT
TRBJ2-1 . TRBV10-1 . CASSESTGRGRYEQFF TGCGCCAGCAGTGAGTCGACGGGCAGGGGGAGGTATGAGCAGTTCTTC
TRBJ2-3 . TRBV6-2/TRBV6-3 . CASSYSGGATDTQYF TGTGCCAGCAGTTACTCGGGGGGGGCCACAGATACGCAGTATTTT
TRBJ1-5 TRBD1 TRBV18 . CASSPPTGAPGTRPQHF TGTGCCAGCTCACCTCCCACAGGGGCCCCCGGGACTCGGCCCCAGCATTTT
TRBJ2-3 . TRBV5-1 . CASQDPTTDTQYF TGCGCCAGCCAGGATCCGACGACAGATACGCAGTATTTT
TRBJ1-4 TRBD1 TRBV4-3 . CASSIRGHDEKLFF TGCGCCAGCAGCATCAGGGGGCATGATGAAAAACTGTTTTTT
TRBJ1-6 . TRBV5-1 . CASSLAPARDNSPLHF TGCGCCAGCAGCTTGGCCCCTGCGCGGGATAATTCACCCCTCCACTTT
TRBJ1-6 TRBD1 TRBV2 . CASSGRDRVYSPLHF TGTGCCAGCAGTGGCCGGGACAGGGTTTATTCACCCCTCCACTTT
TRBJ1-2 . TRBV25-1 . CASSYYNYGYTF TGTGCCAGCAGTTACTATAACTATGGCTACACCTTC
TRBJ2-7 . TRBV7-9 . CASSLISHEQYF TGTGCCAGCAGCTTGATTAGCCACGAGCAGTACTTC
TRBJ1-4 TRBD1 TRBV7-8 once CASSLGQGRGDNEKLFF TGTGCCAGCAGCTTGGGACAGGGGAGGGGGGATAATGAAAAACTGTTTTTT
TRBJ2-5 . TRBV4-3 . CASSQSPYSETSPWETQYF TGCGCCAGCAGCCAATCCCCCTACTCCGAGACATCCCCCTGGGAGACCCAGTACTTC
TRBJ1-1 . TRBV3-1/TRBV3-2 . CASSLFPVNTEAFF TGTGCCAGCAGCCTCTTCCCGGTGAACACTGAAGCTTTCTTT
TRBJ2-3 TRBD2 TRBV5-1 . CASSPRLGSGGADTQYF TGCGCCAGCAGCCCCCGACTCGGCAGCGGGGGAGCAGATACGCAGTATTTT
TRBJ2-1 . TRBV3-1/TRBV3-2 once CASSQDPWAMPPNEQFF TGTGCCAGCAGCCAAGATCCTTGGGCTATGCCCCCCAATGAGCAGTTCTTC
TRBJ2-7 . TRBV29-1 . CSVLLPGEQYF TGCAGCGTTCTCCTTCCAGGCGAGCAGTACTTC
TRBJ1-2 TRBD1 TRBV18 . CASSPNRGQRSNYGYTF TGTGCCAGCTCACCGAACAGGGGCCAGCGAAGTAACTATGGCTACACCTTC
TRBJ1-6 TRBD1 TRBV5-1 . CASSLTTGGYSPLHF TGCGCCAGCAGCTTGACGACAGGGGGCTATTCACCCCTCCACTTT
TRBJ2-1 . TRBV5-1 . CASSLVVTRGVDEQFF TGCGCCAGCAGCTTGGTGGTGACAAGGGGCGTGGATGAGCAGTTCTTC
TRBJ1-4 TRBD1 TRBV7-9 . CASSLAEQGGKLFF TGTGCCAGCAGCTTAGCAGAGCAGGGGGGCAAACTGTTTTTT
TRBJ1-1 . TRBV6-5 . CASRPAMGVNTEAFF TGTGCCAGCAGACCCGCCATGGGAGTGAACACTGAAGCTTTCTTT
TRBJ1-4 TRBD1 TRBV11-2 once CASSLSGGATNEKLFF TGTGCCAGCAGCTTATCAGGGGGAGCAACTAATGAAAAACTGTTTTTT
TRBJ1-1 . TRBV6-5 . CASSHRDTEAFF TGTGCCAGCAGCCACAGGGACACTGAAGCTTTCTTT
TRBJ2-1 . TRBV7-7 . CASSPNAGVEQFF TGTGCTAGCAGCCCCAACGCCGGGGTGGAGCAGTTCTTC
TRBJ2-2 TRBD1 TRBV15 . CATKDRANTGELFF TGTGCCACTAAAGACAGGGCGAACACCGGGGAGCTGTTTTTT
TRBJ1-5 . TRBV5-1 once CASRGGGGNSNQPQHF TGCGCCAGCAGAGGAGGGGGAGGGAATAGCAATCAGCCCCAGCATTTT
TRBJ1-6 . TRBV6-5 . CASSPRSYNSPLHF TGTGCCAGCAGTCCTCGCTCCTATAATTCACCCCTCCACTTT
TRBJ2-7 TRBD1 TRBV7-8 few CASSSSSVIFDRGPGEQYF TGTGCCAGCAGCTCGTCGTCCGTCATCTTTGACAGGGGGCCAGGGGAGCAGTACTTC
TRBJ2-7 TRBD1 TRBV5-1 . CASSLAATGGYEQYF TGCGCCAGCAGCTTGGCCGCGACAGGGGGGTACGAGCAGTACTTC
TRBJ2-1 TRBD1 TRBV18 . CASGDRGNYNEQFF TGTGCCAGTGGAGACAGGGGAAACTACAATGAGCAGTTCTTC
TRBJ2-7 TRBD1 TRBV7-2 . CASSLAGGKQGEQYF TGTGCCAGCAGCTTAGCAGGCGGCAAACAGGGGGAGCAGTACTTC
TRBJ1-1 . TRBV12-5 . CASGPEQGLNTEAFF TGTGCTAGTGGCCCCGAGCAGGGCCTGAACACTGAAGCTTTCTTT